This T cell receptor (beta chain) was documented in a study of cytomegalovirus exposure and HLA in healthy donors. Study conclusions and caveats: It was about 150 TCR beta chains that were listed as cytomegalovirus-associated. Reported results showed that the classifier diagnosed cytomegalovirus status with high specificity and sensitivity. Three chains linked to CMV were shown in vitro to be specific for CMV antigens.

The method was immunoSEQ multiplex PCR; TCRdb's version includes in-frame clones alone and lacks a portion of them. The top ten hold 3.3% of the sample, which has 38,000 or so clones, 90% to 95% seen once. V was trimmed by 3 bases and J by 4 bases, leaving 16 bases between them. CDR1 is SGHRS and CDR2 is YFSETQ in the germline V gene. The CDR3 has 15 residues. A remark on this clone: Its target is not known.

The source is a man aged 18 to 35 in good health and CMV-seronegative. The chain couples TRBV5-1 to TRBJ1-2; tentative D call: TRBD1 (5 bases). Sequencing was done on a sample of PBMCs. Here the CDR3 DNA reads TGCGCCAGCAGCTCGGGACGGGTCGGGGGCTATGGCTACACCTTC. Translation: CASSSGRVGGYGYTF.